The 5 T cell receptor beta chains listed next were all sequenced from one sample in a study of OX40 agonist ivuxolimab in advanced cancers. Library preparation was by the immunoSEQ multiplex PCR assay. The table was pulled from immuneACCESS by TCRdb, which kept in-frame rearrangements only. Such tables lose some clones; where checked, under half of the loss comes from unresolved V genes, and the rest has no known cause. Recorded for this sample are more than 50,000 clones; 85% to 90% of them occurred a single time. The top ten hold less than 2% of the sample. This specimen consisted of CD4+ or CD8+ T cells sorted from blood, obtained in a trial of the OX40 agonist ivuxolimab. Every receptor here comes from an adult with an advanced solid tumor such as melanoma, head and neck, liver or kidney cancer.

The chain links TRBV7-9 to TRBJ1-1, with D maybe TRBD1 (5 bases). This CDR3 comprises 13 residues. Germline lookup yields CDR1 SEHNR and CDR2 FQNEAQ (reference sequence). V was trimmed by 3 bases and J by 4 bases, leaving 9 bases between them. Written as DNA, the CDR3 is TGTGCCAGCAGCTTTCAGGGTGGCACTGAAGCTTTCTTT. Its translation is CASSFQGGTEAFF.

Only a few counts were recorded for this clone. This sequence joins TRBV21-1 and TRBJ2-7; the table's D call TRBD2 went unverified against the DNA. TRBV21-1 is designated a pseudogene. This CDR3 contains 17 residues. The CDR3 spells CASSKVARGGRSYEQYF. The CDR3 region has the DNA TGTGCCAGCAGCAAAGTCGCTCGCGGGGGAAGGTCCTACGAGCAGTACTTC.

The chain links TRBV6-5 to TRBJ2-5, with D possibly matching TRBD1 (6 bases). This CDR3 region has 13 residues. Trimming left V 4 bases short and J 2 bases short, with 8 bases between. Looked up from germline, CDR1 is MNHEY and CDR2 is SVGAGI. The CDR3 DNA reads TGTGCCAGCAGTTTTGGACAGCAAGAGACCCAGTACTTC. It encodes CASSFGQQETQYF.

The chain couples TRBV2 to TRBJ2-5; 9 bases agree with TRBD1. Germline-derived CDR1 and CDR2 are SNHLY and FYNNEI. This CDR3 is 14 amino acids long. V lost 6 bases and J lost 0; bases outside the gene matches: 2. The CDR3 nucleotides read TGTGCCAGCAGGGGGACAGGGTACCAAGAGACCCAGTACTTC. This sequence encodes CASRGTGYQETQYF.

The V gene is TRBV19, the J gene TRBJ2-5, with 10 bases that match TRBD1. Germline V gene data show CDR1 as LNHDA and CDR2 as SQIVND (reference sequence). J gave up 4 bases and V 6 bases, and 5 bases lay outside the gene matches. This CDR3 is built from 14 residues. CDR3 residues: CASRRQGASETQYF. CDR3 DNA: TGTGCCAGTAGGAGACAGGGGGCCTCAGAGACCCAGTACTTC.